The clone carrying this TCR beta chain was seen ten or more times. The antigen is unknown. The record originates from a study of neurological immune-mediated disorders. TCRdb reprocessed the 5' RACE reads with MiXCR, giving one entry per CDR3 protein. The profile covers 65,000 to 85,000 distinct CDR3 sequences, with 2.5% to 4% appearing a single time and 5.2% taken by the ten largest. This CDR3 has 14 residues. V shed 4 bases, J shed 10 bases, and the junction held 7 bases outside the gene matches. Germline lookup yields CDR1 SGHTA and CDR2 FQGNSA. Regarding the study as a whole: Grouping of repertoires by phylogeny put those of 18 of 34 multiple sclerosis patients into a single related-CDR3 cluster, a possible signature. Any association between clinical or MRI features and the multiple sclerosis repertoire cluster was absent.

Sequencing was done on a sample of PBMCs. The gene calls are TRBV7-2 and TRBJ2-3, with 11 bases aligning to TRBD2. The receptor was isolated from a woman between 45 and 65 years old with multiple sclerosis. The CDR3 DNA reads as TGTGCCAGCAGCTCTGGACTAGCGGGTGGGTCGCAGTATTTT. This encodes CASSSGLAGGSQYF.